This TCR beta chain emerged from a study of T-cell reconstitution after alpha-beta-depleted transplantation in children (dated by TCRdb to 2016 to 2018). Study-level background: Using TCR repertoire profiling, the study followed T-cell immune reconstitution in a quantitative way in children after TCRalphabeta/CD19-depleted allogeneic hematopoietic cell transplantation.

The sample's treatment or condition, from its label and the paper: allogeneic hematopoietic cell transplantation with graft depleted of TCRalphabeta T cells and CD19 B cells. The children who served as transplant recipients had been given grafts of TCRalphabeta/CD19-depleted allogeneic hematopoietic cells. Findings and caveats that apply to the study as a whole: In some patients, high TCRbeta diversity at day 60 was attributed to recipient T cells and intrathymic progenitors that had survived conditioning. The frequencies of hyperexpanded clones fell over the following months, and after one year, T-cell counts and TCRbeta diversity were mostly attributed to newly produced T cells. About two months after transplant, the apparently early recovery of alphabetaT-cell counts reportedly depended on just several hundred clones that had expanded rapidly and came from non-depleted graft cells.

CDR1 and CDR2, looked up from the germline V gene (reference sequence), are DFQATT and SNEGSKA. V lost 6 bases and J lost 0 bases, and the count of bases not matched to a germline gene is 5. From the cysteine up to the phenylalanine, the CDR3 has a length of 14 residues. The retained sequence is limited to the CDR3, 42 bases, with the frame set at the first base. Library preparation employed PCR. Sequencer: Illumina HiSeq 2500. TCR libraries were prepared with molecular barcoding, using unique molecular identifiers to normalize TCRbeta repertoire quantification. TCRdb itself trimmed the public reads at Q25 with fastp, ran MiXCR and retained productive beta chains. Entries are consolidated by CDR3 protein sequence, retaining the most common genes and DNA. Counted in this sample were almost 250,000 distinct CDR3 sequences; roughly 25% of them appeared once. The top ten clones comprise roughly 2.5% of the sample.

As to this clonotype: Its antigen is unknown. Base qualities are missing; no much larger clone stands one base away.

This specimen was PBMCs, taken before TCRalphabeta/CD19-depleted stem cell transplant. The chain is encoded by TRBV20-1 joined to TRBJ2-1; 7 bases in between match TRBD1. The TCR originated in a girl aged 2-10 years with Fanconi anemia, due to receive a stem cell transplant. Read as DNA, the sequence is TGCAGTGCCGCGACAGGGAACTCCTACAATGAGCAGTTCTTC. Translated, this is CSAATGNSYNEQFF.